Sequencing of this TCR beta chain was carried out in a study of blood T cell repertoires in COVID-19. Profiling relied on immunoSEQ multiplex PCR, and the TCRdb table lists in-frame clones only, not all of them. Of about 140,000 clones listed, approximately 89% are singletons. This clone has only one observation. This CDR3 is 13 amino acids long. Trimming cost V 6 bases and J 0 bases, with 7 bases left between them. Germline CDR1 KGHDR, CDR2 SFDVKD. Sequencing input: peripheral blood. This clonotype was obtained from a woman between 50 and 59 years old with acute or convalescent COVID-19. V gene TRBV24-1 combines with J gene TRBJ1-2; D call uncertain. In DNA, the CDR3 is TGTGCCACCAGTTCCGGGACTAACTATGGCTACACCTTC. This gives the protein CATSSGTNYGYTF.